The 22 T cell receptor beta chains in this list originate from one sample, sequenced in a study of beta chain features in type 1 diabetes (dated by TCRdb to about 2018). Libraries came from the immunoSEQ multiplex PCR assay. The entire amount of isolated RNA was reverse transcribed using the High Capacity cDNA Reverse Transcription Kit, so the sequenced TCRB transcripts were expressed ones. TCRdb stores this immuneACCESS table with in-frame sequences only. Part of the clones is absent; in the studies checked, under half of the shortfall reflects unresolved V genes, and no reason is known for the rest. The table for this sample lists a few hundred thousand clones; approximately 15% of them were counted only once. 6.7% of the sample goes to the ten largest clones. The sample was central memory CD4+ T cells from blood. The receptors shown here come from a man aged 30 to 45 in good health.

The chain uses TRBV5-1 and TRBJ2-3; possible D gene TRBD2, 5 bases. Germline CDR1 reads SGHRS; CDR2 reads YFSETQ. V was clipped by 1 base and J by 3 bases, with 9 bases between them. This CDR3 contains 14 residues. The CDR3 loop reads CASSLREITDTQYF. Here the CDR3 DNA reads TGCGCCAGCAGCTTGAGGGAGATTACAGATACGCAGTATTTT.

This clone was observed at least ten times. This chain uses TRBV11-2 with TRBJ2-1, with 8 bases identical to TRBD2. CDR1 and CDR2 from the germline V gene are SGHAT and FQNNGV. This CDR3 is 11 amino acids long. The J segment lost 12 bases and the V segment lost 5 bases, leaving 3 bases of the junction unmatched. The chain's CDR3 is CASSPGTRQFF. CDR3 DNA: TGTGCCAGCAGCCCCGGGACTAGGCAGTTCTTC.

This clone appeared a few times. Other DNA sequences in this specimen translate into the identical CDR3. The rearrangement links TRBV5-1 to TRBJ2-2; D gene unclear. Trimming shortened V by 0 bases and J by 2 bases, and 2 bases separated the two germline ends. Germline CDR1 reads SGHRS; CDR2 reads YFSETQ. There are 13 residues in the CDR3. CDR3 region: CASSLGNTGELFF. The CDR3 DNA reads TGCGCCAGCAGCTTGGGAAACACCGGGGAGCTGTTTTTT. The full variable domain, completed using reference TRBV5-1 and TRBJ2-2, is KAGVTQTPRYLIKTRGQQVTLSCSPISGHRSVSWYQQTPGQGLQFLFEYFSETQRNKGNFPGRFSGRQFSNSRSEMNVSTLELGDSALYLCASSLGNTGELFFGEGSRLTVL.

This clone came up many times. V gene TRBV2 combines with J gene TRBJ1-6; D is undetermined. Trimming removed 0 bases at V and 7 bases at J, with 7 bases between. Germline lookup yields CDR1 SNHLY and CDR2 FYNNEI. This CDR3 spans 14 amino acids. The CDR3 loop is CASSEARLNSPLHF. The CDR3 bases are TGTGCCAGCAGTGAAGCCCGTCTCAATTCACCCCTCCACTTT.

This clone turned up a few times. The genes are TRBV10-3 and TRBJ2-3; D is undetermined. Trimming cost V 3 bases and J 0 bases, with 4 bases left between them. Germline V gene sequence: CDR1 ENHRY, CDR2 SYGVKD. The CDR3 loop spans 13 amino acids. The DNA for the CDR3 is TGTGCCATCAGTGAAACCAGCACAGATACGCAGTATTTT. It is translated as CAISETSTDTQYF.

The CDR3 DNA reads TGCGCCAGCAGATTAGGGCCCACCAATTCACCCCTCCACTTT. Protein sequence: CASRLGPTNSPLHF. The J gene is TRBJ1-6, the V gene TRBV5-1, with unresolved D. CDR1 SGHRS and CDR2 YFSETQ come from the germline V gene. This CDR3 comprises 14 residues. With 5 bases removed from V and 7 bases from J, the gap between germline ends came to 13 bases. Full variable domain (remainder filled in from reference TRBV5-1 and TRBJ1-6): KAGVTQTPRYLIKTRGQQVTLSCSPISGHRSVSWYQQTPGQGLQFLFEYFSETQRNKGNFPGRFSGRQFSNSRSEMNVSTLELGDSALYLCASRLGPTNSPLHFGNGTRLTVT.

This clone was seen more than once but under ten times. This sequence joins TRBV7-2 and TRBJ1-6; D uncertain. This CDR3 region has 14 residues. V was trimmed by 5 bases and J by 3 bases, leaving 8 bases between them. CDR1 is SGHTA, CDR2 FQGNSA, per germline. The CDR3 reads CASSQGNYNSPLHF. CDR3 bases: TGTGCCAGCAGCCAAGGGAACTATAATTCACCCCTCCACTTT.

This clone showed up just a few times. The chain uses TRBV7-9 and TRBJ2-5; D unclear. This CDR3 has 13 residues. V was pared by 3 bases and J by 5 bases, with 10 bases between. Germline CDR1 is SEHNR and CDR2 is FQNEAQ (reference sequence). In DNA form, the CDR3 reads TGTGCCAGCAGCTTGCGTGCTCCGGAGACCCAGTACTTC. It yields the protein CASSLRAPETQYF.

This clone was detected only a few times. The V call is TRBV19, the J call TRBJ1-2; D remains unclear. The germline CDR1 and CDR2 sequences are LNHDA and SQIVND (reference sequence). The length of the CDR3 is 10 residues. Deletions cut 5 bases from V and 5 bases from J, with 3 bases between. CDR3 region: CASSQYGYTF. The DNA of the CDR3 is TGTGCCAGTAGTCAATATGGCTACACCTTC.

The chain is built from TRBV6-1 and TRBJ1-1; no reliable D call. The ends were cut back, 2 bases at V and 6 bases at J, with 13 bases in the middle. Germline V gives CDR1 MNHNS, CDR2 SASEGT. This CDR3 region has 14 residues. CDR3 coding DNA: TGTGCCAGCAGTGAAACCGGGCGGCTAGCTGAAGCTTTCTTT. Residues: CASSETGRLAEAFF.

On this clone: This sample includes further DNA sequences coding for the same CDR3. The chain has TRBV4-3 and TRBJ1-1, with D possibly being TRBD1 (5 bases). Trimming pared 4 bases from V and 2 bases from J, leaving 14 bases between. The CDR3 has 15 residues. Germline assignment: CDR1 LGHNA and CDR2 YSLEER. The CDR3 sequence: CASSPTTAQNTEAFF. CDR3 nucleotides: TGCGCCAGCAGCCCTACGACAGCCCAAAACACTGAAGCTTTCTTT.

This clone was recorded only once. A much larger clone differs by one base, so this may be a read error. This chain joins TRBV6-4 and TRBJ2-2, with 8 bases fitting TRBD1. Looked up from germline, CDR1 is MRHNA and CDR2 is SNTAGT. The CDR3 totals 13 residues. Germline trimming cut 6 bases from V and 6 bases from J; bases unmatched to any gene: 3. The CDR3 here is CASSVQGAGELFF. In DNA form, the CDR3 reads TGTGCCAGCAGCGTACAGGGGGCCGGGGAGCTGTTTTTT.

This clone was seen once. V and J are TRBV29-1 and TRBJ2-5; TRBD2 aligns across 7 bases. The trim removed 4 bases at V and 5 bases at J, leaving 4 bases unmatched. The CDR3 is 12 amino acids. The V gene's germline CDR1 is SQVTM and CDR2 ANQGSEA. CDR3 coding DNA: TGCAGCGTTGGGGGGGGGTTTGAGACCCAGTACTTC. Its protein product is CSVGGGFETQYF.

The chain combines TRBV7-2 with TRBJ1-1; D uncertain. V dropped 0 bases and J dropped 3 bases, with 14 bases sitting between them. CDR1 is SGHTA and CDR2 is FQGNSA in the germline V gene. The CDR3 contains 16 residues. CDR3 protein: CASSLADAGSDTEAFF. Here the CDR3 DNA reads TGTGCCAGCAGCTTAGCGGATGCAGGTTCTGACACTGAAGCTTTCTTT.

This clone was seen a few times. The rearrangement uses TRBV5-4 and TRBJ2-5; maybe TRBD1 (5 bases). Germline CDR1 is SGHNT and CDR2 is YYREEE (reference sequence). With 4 bases removed from V and 5 bases from J, the gap between germline ends came to 12 bases. The CDR3 is 13 amino acids. The CDR3 coding sequence is TGTGCCAGCAGCGTCAGGGTAGAGGAGACCCAGTACTTC. Translated: CASSVRVEETQYF.

The rearrangement links TRBV6-5 to TRBJ1-2; 7 bases are a match to TRBD1. The trim removed 0 bases at V and 4 bases at J, leaving 5 bases unmatched. This CDR3 has 15 residues. In germline, CDR1 is MNHEY, CDR2 SVGAGI. Here the CDR3 reads CASSYSMAGGYGYTF. CDR3 DNA: TGTGCCAGCAGTTACTCTATGGCAGGGGGCTATGGCTACACCTTC.

A few counts support this clone. The chain is built from TRBV2 and TRBJ2-3; D might be TRBD1 (7 bases). The germline gives CDR1 SNHLY, CDR2 FYNNEI. The CDR3 sequence is 13 residues long. V was trimmed by 9 bases and J by 9 bases, leaving 19 bases between them. CDR3 sequence (DNA): TGTGCCAGTAGGCTAGTACAGGGGAGGACGCAGTATTTT. Encoded protein: CASRLVQGRTQYF.

This clone was found a few times. CDR3 sequence reads: CATSRERTTGTQYF. The CDR3 nucleotides are TGTGCCACCAGCAGAGAGAGGACTACAGGGACCCAGTACTTC. The chain joins TRBV15 to TRBJ2-5; TRBD2 is a possible D gene (6 bases). Trimming took off 0 bases at V and 7 bases at J, with 12 bases between the two ends. CDR3 length: 14 residues. Germline values: CDR1 LNHNV, CDR2 YYDKDF (reference sequence).

This clone has only a few counts. Compared with germline, one end of the junction differs, possibly owing to a read error. The rearrangement joins TRBV7-7 to TRBJ2-7, with 8 positions matching TRBD2. CDR1 SSHAT and CDR2 FNYEAQ come from the germline V gene (reference sequence). The CDR3 runs 16 residues. The CDR3 nucleotides read TGCGCCAGCAGCTCACGTCTAGGCGGGGGGCGCGACGAGCAGTACTTC. Residues: CASSSRLGGGRDEQYF.

A few counts support this clone. This chain uses TRBV21-1 with TRBJ2-3; the table names TRBD2, a call not compared with the DNA. TRBV21-1 is termed a pseudogene. This CDR3 comprises 14 residues. The CDR3 loop is CASNKHPETDTQYF. CDR3 DNA: TGTGCCAGCAACAAACATCCTGAGACAGATACGCAGTATTTT.

This chain links TRBV7-9 with TRBJ2-5; tentatively, D is TRBD2 (6 bases). V was clipped by 11 bases and J by 2 bases, with 6 bases between them. Germline lookup yields CDR1 SEHNR and CDR2 FQNEAQ (reference sequence). CDR3 length: 10 residues. CDR3 DNA sequence: TGTGCCGGGGGGCAAGAGACCCAGTACTTC. It codes for CAGGQETQYF. Using reference TRBV7-9 and TRBJ2-5 for the parts outside the CDR3, the full variable domain is DTGVSQNPRHKITKRGQNVTFRCDPISEHNRLYWYRQTLGQGPEFLTYFQNEAQLEKSRLLSDRFSAERPKGSFSTLEIQRTEQGDSAMYLCAGGQETQYFGPGTRLLVL.

This clone occurred a few times. The chain links TRBV30 to TRBJ2-5; D remains ambiguous. V was trimmed by 2 bases and J by 7 bases, leaving 17 bases between them. The CDR3 consists of 14 residues. Per the germline V gene, CDR1 is GTSNPN and CDR2 is SVGIG (reference sequence). The CDR3 loop reads CAWSPVGDRWTQYF. For the CDR3, the DNA is TGTGCCTGGAGTCCGGTCGGTGATCGGTGGACCCAGTACTTC.